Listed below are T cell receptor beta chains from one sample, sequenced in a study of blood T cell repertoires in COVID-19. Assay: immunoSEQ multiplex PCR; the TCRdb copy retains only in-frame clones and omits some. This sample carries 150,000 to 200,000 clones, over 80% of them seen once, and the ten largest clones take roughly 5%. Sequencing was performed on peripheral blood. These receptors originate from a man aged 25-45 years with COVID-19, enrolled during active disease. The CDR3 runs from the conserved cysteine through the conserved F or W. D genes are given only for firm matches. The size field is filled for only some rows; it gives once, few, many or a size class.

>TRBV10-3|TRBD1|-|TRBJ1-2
CAITRGGTGNSSNYGYTF
TGTGCCATCACCCGCGGCGGGACAGGAAACTCGTCTAACTATGGCTACACCTTC
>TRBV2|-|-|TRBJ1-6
CASSPSLPMNSPLHF
TGTGCCAGCAGTCCCTCCCTTCCTATGAATTCACCCCTCCACTTT
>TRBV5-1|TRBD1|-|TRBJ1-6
CASSFLVPGRQGVHSPLHF
TGCGCCAGCAGCTTCCTTGTGCCGGGTAGACAGGGAGTTCATTCACCCCTCCACTTT
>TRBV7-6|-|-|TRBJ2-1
CASSLRGSVTGYNEQFF
TGTGCCAGCAGCTTACGCGGGTCTGTGACAGGATACAATGAGCAGTTCTTC
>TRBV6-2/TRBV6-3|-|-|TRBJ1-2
CASSPTRNYGYTF
TGTGCCAGCAGCCCGACAAGGAACTATGGCTACACCTTC
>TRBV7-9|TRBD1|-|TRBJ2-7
CASSFRTGYEQYF
TGTGCCAGCAGCTTTCGGACAGGCTACGAGCAGTACTTC
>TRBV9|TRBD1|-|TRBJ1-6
CASSVGQGGSPLHF
TGTGCCAGCAGCGTAGGACAGGGGGGTTCACCCCTCCACTTT
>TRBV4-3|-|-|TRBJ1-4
CASSQGPAGLYEKLFF
TGCGCCAGCAGCCAAGGCCCGGCAGGGCTTTATGAAAAACTGTTTTTT
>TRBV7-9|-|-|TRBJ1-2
CASSPAGSNLYGYTF
TGTGCCAGCAGCCCCGCGGGGTCAAACCTCTATGGCTACACCTTC
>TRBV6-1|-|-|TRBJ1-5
CASSEGVGGPQHF
TGTGCCAGCAGTGAAGGAGTGGGGGGGCCCCAGCATTTT
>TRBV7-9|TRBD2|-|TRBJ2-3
CASSSGKADTQYF
TGTGCCAGCAGTAGCGGGAAAGCGGATACGCAGTATTTT
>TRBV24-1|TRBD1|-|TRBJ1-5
CATSDSGGSNQPQHF
TGTGCCACCAGTGATTCAGGGGGAAGCAATCAGCCCCAGCATTTT
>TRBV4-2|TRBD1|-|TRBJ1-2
CASSQVGGQGSYGYTF
TGTGCCAGCAGCCAAGTCGGCGGACAGGGGAGCTATGGCTACACCTTC
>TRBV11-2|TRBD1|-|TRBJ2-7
CADSGQVNYEQYF
TGTGCCGACTCGGGACAGGTCAACTACGAGCAGTACTTC
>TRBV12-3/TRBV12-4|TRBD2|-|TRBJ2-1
CASRGGRLNEQFF
TGTGCCAGCCGCGGGGGGCGCCTTAATGAGCAGTTCTTC
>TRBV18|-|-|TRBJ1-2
CASSPSGDYGYTF
TGTGCCAGCTCACCATCGGGGGACTATGGCTACACCTTC
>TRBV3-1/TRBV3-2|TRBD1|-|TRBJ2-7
CASTGTGLHEQYF
TGTGCCAGCACCGGGACAGGGCTGCACGAGCAGTACTTC
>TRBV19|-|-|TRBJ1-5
CASSAKLGTLSPNQPQHF
TGTGCCAGTAGTGCGAAGCTTGGGACACTTTCGCCCAATCAGCCCCAGCATTTT
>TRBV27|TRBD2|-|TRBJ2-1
CASSLWGGNSGLVYNEQFF
TGTGCCAGCAGTCTTTGGGGGGGAAATTCGGGACTAGTGTATAATGAGCAGTTCTTC
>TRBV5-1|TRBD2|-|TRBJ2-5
CASSLSAGRQETQYF
TGCGCCAGCAGCTTGTCAGCGGGGCGACAAGAGACCCAGTACTTC
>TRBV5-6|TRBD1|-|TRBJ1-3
CASSLDRAGNTIYF
TGTGCCAGCAGCCTGGACAGGGCTGGAAACACCATATATTTT
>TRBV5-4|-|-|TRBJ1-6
CASSSSTQNSPLHF
TGTGCCAGCAGCTCCTCGACACAGAATTCACCCCTCCACTTT
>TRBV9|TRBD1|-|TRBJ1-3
CASSVDRGLGNTIYF
TGTGCCAGCAGCGTCGACAGGGGCCTTGGAAACACCATATATTTT
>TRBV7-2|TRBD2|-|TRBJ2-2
CASRVAGGPRELFF
TGTGCCAGCAGGGTAGCGGGAGGGCCACGGGAGCTGTTTTTT
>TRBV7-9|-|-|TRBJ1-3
CASSTQGGGNTIYF
TGTGCCAGCAGCACCCAGGGTGGTGGAAACACCATATATTTT
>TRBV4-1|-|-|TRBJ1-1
CASSPGPPVGLNTEAFF
TGCGCCAGCAGCCCAGGTCCGCCAGTCGGATTGAACACTGAAGCTTTCTTT
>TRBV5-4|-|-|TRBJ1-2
CASRRQSNYGYTF
TGTGCCAGCAGGCGACAATCTAACTATGGCTACACCTTC
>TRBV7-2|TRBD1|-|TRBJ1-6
CASSSDRGRSSPLHF
TGTGCCAGCAGCTCGGACAGGGGTAGGAGCTCACCCCTCCACTTT
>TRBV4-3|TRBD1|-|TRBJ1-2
CASSQNPGQGAFGYTF
TGCGCCAGCAGCCAAAACCCGGGACAGGGGGCATTTGGCTACACCTTC
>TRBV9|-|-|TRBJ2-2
CASSPRDTGELFF
TGTGCCAGCAGCCCTCGAGACACCGGGGAGCTGTTTTTT
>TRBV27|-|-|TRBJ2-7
CASSFFGRDDEQYF
TGTGCCAGCAGTTTCTTTGGCAGGGATGACGAGCAGTACTTC
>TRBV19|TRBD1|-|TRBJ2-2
CASHGQGITGELFF
TGTGCCAGCCACGGACAGGGGATAACCGGGGAGCTGTTTTTT
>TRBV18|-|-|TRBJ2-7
CASSPGGARSYEQYF
TGTGCCAGCTCACCGGGGGGGGCGCGGTCCTACGAGCAGTACTTC
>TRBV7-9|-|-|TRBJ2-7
CASSLTQGGHEQYF
TGTGCCAGCAGCTTGACCCAGGGGGGCCACGAGCAGTACTTC
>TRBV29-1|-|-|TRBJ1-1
CSVVQGMSEAFF
TGCAGCGTTGTGCAGGGGATGTCTGAAGCTTTCTTT
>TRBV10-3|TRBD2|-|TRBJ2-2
CAISDPPGLAKTGELFF
TGTGCCATCAGTGACCCCCCGGGACTAGCCAAGACCGGGGAGCTGTTTTTT
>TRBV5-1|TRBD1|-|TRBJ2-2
CASTPGQLTGELFF
TGCGCCAGCACCCCGGGACAGCTCACCGGGGAGCTGTTTTTT
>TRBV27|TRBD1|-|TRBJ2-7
CASSLEGQGYYEQYF
TGTGCCAGCAGTTTGGAAGGACAGGGGTACTACGAGCAGTACTTC
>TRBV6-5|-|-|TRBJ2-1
CASSYTEGSYNEQFF
TGTGCCAGCAGTTACACTGAGGGCTCCTACAATGAGCAGTTCTTC
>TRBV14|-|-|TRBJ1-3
CASINSRGNTIYF
TGTGCCAGCATAAATTCCAGAGGAAACACCATATATTTT
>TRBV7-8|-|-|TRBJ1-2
CASSFPWGRDYGYTF
TGTGCCAGCAGCTTCCCGTGGGGGCGCGACTATGGCTACACCTTC
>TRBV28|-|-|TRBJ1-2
CASSSRGSNYGYTF
TGTGCCAGCAGTTCCAGGGGCTCCAACTATGGCTACACCTTC
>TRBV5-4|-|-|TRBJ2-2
CASSLEARANTGELFF
TGTGCCAGCAGCTTGGAAGCCAGGGCGAACACCGGGGAGCTGTTTTTT
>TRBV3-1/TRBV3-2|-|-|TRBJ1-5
CASSPSWGDQPQHF
TGTGCCAGCAGCCCCAGCTGGGGGGATCAGCCCCAGCATTTT
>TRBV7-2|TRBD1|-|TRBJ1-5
CASSLWGQALNQPQHF
TGTGCCAGCAGCTTATGGGGACAGGCGCTAAATCAGCCCCAGCATTTT
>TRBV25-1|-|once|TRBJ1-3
CASSVLSGNTIYF
TGTGCCAGCAGTGTTCTTTCGGGAAACACCATATATTTT
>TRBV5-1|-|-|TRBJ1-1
CASSLTALMNTEAFF
TGCGCCAGCAGCTTAACAGCCCTCATGAACACTGAAGCTTTCTTT
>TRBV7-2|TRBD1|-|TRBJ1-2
CASSFRDSYGYTF
TGTGCCAGCAGCTTCCGGGACAGCTATGGCTACACCTTC
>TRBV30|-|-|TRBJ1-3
CAWGTGFSSGNTIYF
TGTGCCTGGGGCACAGGGTTTAGCTCTGGAAACACCATATATTTT
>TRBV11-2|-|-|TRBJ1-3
CASSLSGNTIYF
TGTGCCAGCAGCCTATCTGGAAACACCATATATTTT